Following are 31 T cell receptor beta chains from one sample sequenced in a study of technical replicates of blood from a handful of donors. Clones were sequenced by immunoSEQ multiplex PCR, and TCRdb holds only the in-frame ones, with some missing. The repertoire holds more than 70,000 clones, with approximately 90% as singletons. Sequencing input: T cells isolated from PBMCs. These receptor sequences come from a human donor in good health.

The CDR3 spells CASSERGRGSGELFF. CDR3 coding DNA: TGTGCCAGCAGTGAGAGGGGGCGCGGGTCCGGGGAGCTGTTTTTT. The chain employs TRBV2 and TRBJ2-2; 7 nucleotides agree with TRBD1. The CDR3 has 15 amino acids. Germline V gene data show CDR1 as SNHLY and CDR2 as FYNNEI. Losses at the gene ends were 3 bases for V and 6 bases for J; bases not matched to a gene: 7.

This chain links TRBV11-3 with TRBJ2-7; maybe TRBD1 (5 bases). Trimming removed 5 bases at V and 3 bases at J, with 5 bases between. The CDR3 has 11 amino acids. The V gene's germline CDR1 is SGHNT and CDR2 YENEEA. CDR3 region: CASSRGYEQYF. The CDR3 DNA reads as TGTGCCAGCAGCAGGGGCTACGAGCAGTACTTC.

The chain joins TRBV6-1 to TRBJ1-6; 7 positions match TRBD1. The V gene's germline CDR1 is MNHNS and CDR2 SASEGT. CDR3 length: 15 amino acids. Trimming took 4 bases from V and 9 from J; bases not matched to a gene: 9. The CDR3 DNA is TGTGCCAGCAGTGGGGGGACAGTCCTGGGTTCACCCCTCCACTTT. Protein product: CASSGGTVLGSPLHF.

This clone was counted a few times. The V call is TRBV7-9, the J call TRBJ1-5; the match to TRBD1 covers 8 bases. After removal of 0 bases from V and 7 bases from J, the junction contained 2 bases not matched to a gene. This CDR3 has 14 amino acids. Germline loops: CDR1 SEHNR, CDR2 FQNEAQ (reference sequence). The chain's CDR3 is CASSLATGEQPQHF. The CDR3 DNA is TGTGCCAGCAGCTTAGCGACAGGGGAACAGCCCCAGCATTTT.

The chain uses TRBV4-1 and TRBJ1-3, with 7 bases identical to TRBD1. The germline V gene encodes CDR1 MGHRA and CDR2 YSYEKL. The CDR3 covers 18 residues. The ends lost 4 bases at V and 0 bases at J; junction bases unmatched: 12. Written as DNA, the CDR3 is TGCGCCAGCAGCCGACTCCGTTTAACAGGGGACTCTGGAAACACCATATATTTT. Translation: CASSRLRLTGDSGNTIYF.

The V gene is TRBV2, the J gene TRBJ1-1; TRBD1 matches at 8 bases. Germline V gives CDR1 SNHLY, CDR2 FYNNEI. CDR3 length equals 17 residues. V shed 2 bases and J 5 bases; nucleotides not matched to a gene: 13. The DNA of the CDR3 is TGTGCCAGCAGTGAACATGGGCAGGGGGCGCTTGGGACTGAAGCTTTCTTT. Amino acids: CASSEHGQGALGTEAFF.

The V gene is TRBV7-9, the J gene TRBJ2-3; 9 positions agree with TRBD1. The ends lost 1 base at V and 2 bases at J; junction bases unmatched: 4. The CDR3 contains 16 residues. The germline CDR1 and CDR2 sequences are SEHNR and FQNEAQ (reference sequence). Written as DNA, the CDR3 is TGTGCCAGCAGCTTAGGCGGACAGGGGCTCACAGATACGCAGTATTTT. It codes for CASSLGGQGLTDTQYF.

The gene calls are TRBV28 and TRBJ1-1; the match to TRBD1 covers 7 bases. Germline V gene lookup returns CDR1 MDHEN and CDR2 SYDVKM. J was trimmed by 12 bases and V by 3 bases; bases with no gene match: 13. The CDR3 spans 14 residues. CDR3: CASSLGWRGRGSFF. In DNA, the CDR3 is TGTGCCAGCAGTTTGGGTTGGAGGGGGCGAGGTTCTTTCTTT.

V usage is TRBV4-2 and J usage is TRBJ1-5; D unclear. Trimming stripped 0 bases from V and 6 bases from J, with 18 bases between. The length of the CDR3 is 17 residues. Per germline, CDR1 LGHNA and CDR2 YNFKEQ. CDR3 nucleotide sequence: TGTGCCAGCAGCCAAGATTTGGTTTTAGGAGTAAGTCAGCCCCAGCATTTT. The encoded protein is CASSQDLVLGVSQPQHF.

The chain recombines TRBV5-6 with TRBJ1-1, with unresolved D. The V end lost 1 base, the J end lost 7 bases, and 8 bases lay between the germline ends. The CDR3 covers 12 residues. Germline assignment: CDR1 SGHDT and CDR2 YYEEEE. CDR3 in DNA: TGTGCCAGCAGCTTGTTTGAGGTTGAAGCTTTCTTT. This gives the protein CASSLFEVEAFF.

The genes are TRBV7-3 and TRBJ2-1, with TRBD2 matching 7 bases. The germline V gene has CDR1 SGHTA and CDR2 FQGTGA. V dropped 4 bases and J dropped 8; count of bases not matched to a gene: 11. The CDR3 sequence is 15 residues long. In DNA form, the CDR3 reads TGTGCCAGCAGCTCCGGGGCTAGCGGCCGGGATGAGCAGTTCTTC. Amino acid sequence: CASSSGASGRDEQFF. The variable domain in full, completed from reference TRBV7-3 and TRBJ2-1, reads GAGVSQTPSNKVTEKGKYVELRCDPISGHTALYWYRQSLGQGPEFLIYFQGTGAADDSGLPNDRFFAVRPEGSVSTLKIQRTERGDSAVYLCASSSGASGRDEQFFGPGTRLTVL.

J is TRBJ2-5 and V is TRBV7-2; the D is unclear. There are 13 residues in the CDR3. Germline values: CDR1 SGHTA, CDR2 FQGNSA. Trimming took 5 bases from V and 2 from J, leaving 9 bases between them. The CDR3 bases are TGTGCCAGCAGCCCAGGCGCACAAGAGACCCAGTACTTC. Its protein is CASSPGAQETQYF.

V is TRBV19 and J is TRBJ2-7; 7 bases fit TRBD2. Germline V lookup: CDR1 LNHDA, CDR2 SQIVND (reference sequence). V was pared by 6 bases and J by 0 bases, with 5 bases of the junction left unmatched. This CDR3 has 14 residues. Written as DNA, the CDR3 is TGTGCCAGTAGGGCCGGGGGGACCTCCTACGAGCAGTACTTC. Amino acid sequence: CASRAGGTSYEQYF.

V is TRBV2 and J is TRBJ2-1; TRBD2 agrees at 9 bases. The germline V gene has CDR1 SNHLY and CDR2 FYNNEI. The length of the CDR3 is 17 residues. The V and J ends lost 1 base and 1 base, in that order; junction bases with no gene match: 5. The CDR3 here is CASSEGGRARSYNEQFF. The CDR3 DNA is TGTGCCAGCAGTGAAGGCGGGAGGGCCCGTTCCTACAATGAGCAGTTCTTC.

This clone was counted between two and nine times. The V and J genes are TRBV2 and TRBJ2-7, with D unclear. The CDR3 length is 12 residues. Trimming pared 7 bases from V and 3 bases from J, leaving 10 bases between. Germline CDR1 is SNHLY and CDR2 is FYNNEI. As DNA, the CDR3 is TGTGCCAGCAACAGTTTTGTCTACGAGCAGTACTTC. Protein product: CASNSFVYEQYF. Using reference TRBV2 and TRBJ2-7 for the parts outside the CDR3, the full variable domain is EPEVTQTPSHQVTQMGQEVILRCVPISNHLYFYWYRQILGQKVEFLVSFYNNEISEKSEIFDDQFSVERPDGSNFTLKIRSTKLEDSAMYFCASNSFVYEQYFGPGTRLTVT.

The chain's CDR3 is CASSLSRFTESYTF. CDR3 DNA: TGTGCCAGCAGCCTCTCCCGCTTTACTGAAAGCTACACCTTC. This chain uses TRBV6-1 with TRBJ1-2; unclear D gene. This CDR3 has 14 amino acids. V lost 6 bases, J lost 9 bases, and 20 bases lay in between. Germline V CDR1 and CDR2: MNHNS, SASEGT.

The chain couples TRBV19 to TRBJ1-5, with D perhaps TRBD1 (6 bases). Germline V gene sequence: CDR1 LNHDA, CDR2 SQIVND (reference sequence). This CDR3 has 13 amino acids. The V end lost 5 bases, the J end lost 5 bases, and 10 bases lay between the germline ends. In nucleotides, the CDR3 is TGTGCCAGTAGTGAGGACAGTTATCAGCCCCAGCATTTT. This translates into CASSEDSYQPQHF.

The chain has TRBV27 and TRBJ1-1, with a possible D match to TRBD1 (6 bases). The germline V gene has CDR1 MNHEY and CDR2 SMNVEV (reference sequence). The CDR3 runs to 13 residues. Trimming left V 7 bases short and J 5 bases short, with 14 bases between. The CDR3 reads CASTGQSETEAFF. The CDR3 coding sequence is TGTGCCAGCACAGGACAGTCCGAGACTGAAGCTTTCTTT.

The chain is built from TRBV2 and TRBJ2-7; 7 bases line up with TRBD1. V lost 4 bases and J lost 2; bases outside the gene matches: 11. Germline V gene sequence: CDR1 SNHLY, CDR2 FYNNEI. The CDR3 is 16 residues long. CDR3 loop: CASSGGRGTLPYEQYF. DNA for the CDR3: TGTGCCAGCAGTGGAGGCAGGGGGACACTTCCCTACGAGCAGTACTTC.

The chain recombines TRBV4-1 with TRBJ1-2, with 9 bases aligning to TRBD1. This CDR3 spans 16 amino acids. V shed 8 bases and J 4 bases; nucleotides not matched to a gene: 14. Germline lookup yields CDR1 MGHRA and CDR2 YSYEKL. CDR3 in amino acids: CASRRDRAVSGYGYTF. As DNA, the CDR3 is TGCGCCAGCCGCCGGGACAGGGCCGTTTCTGGCTATGGCTACACCTTC.

The genes are TRBV5-1 and TRBJ1-4; possible D gene TRBD1, 6 bases. The CDR3 covers 15 residues. CDR1 is SGHRS and CDR2 is YFSETQ in the germline V gene. V lost 5 bases, J lost 4 bases, and 15 bases lay in between. CDR3 loop: CASSFYGQLNEKLFF. The CDR3, as DNA: TGCGCCAGCAGTTTTTACGGACAGCTTAATGAAAAACTGTTTTTT.

The chain couples TRBV15 to TRBJ2-2; the match to TRBD1 covers 7 bases. V gave up 0 bases and J gave up 1 base; unmatched junction bases: 5. The CDR3 spans 17 residues. Per the germline V gene, CDR1 is LNHNV and CDR2 is YYDKDF (reference sequence). This chain's CDR3 is CATSRDFRTGNTGELFF. The CDR3 DNA is TGTGCCACCAGCAGAGATTTCCGGACAGGGAACACCGGGGAGCTGTTTTTT.

The chain combines TRBV7-2 with TRBJ2-1; 7 nucleotides align to TRBD2. The CDR3 spans 15 residues. CDR1 is SGHTA and CDR2 is FQGNSA in the germline V gene. Losses at the gene ends were 0 bases for V and 7 bases for J; bases not matched to a gene: 6. CDR3 amino acids: CASSLAGGPKNEQFF. CDR3 bases: TGTGCCAGCAGCTTAGCGGGAGGGCCAAAAAATGAGCAGTTCTTC. Based on the CDR3 plus reference TRBV7-2 and TRBJ2-1, the full variable domain is GAGVSQSPSNKVTEKGKDVELRCDPISGHTALYWYRQSLGQGLEFLIYFQGNSAPDKSGLPSDRFSAERTGGSVSTLTIQRTQQEDSAVYLCASSLAGGPKNEQFFGPGTRLTVL.

This chain links TRBV6-5 with TRBJ2-5; no firm D call. Germline lookup yields CDR1 MNHEY and CDR2 SVGAGI. The CDR3 is 15 amino acids. Trimming pared 0 bases from V and 2 bases from J, leaving 10 bases between. CDR3 sequence reads: CASSYSRIRQETQYF. CDR3 sequence (DNA): TGTGCCAGCAGTTACTCGCGGATCCGACAAGAGACCCAGTACTTC.

This chain links TRBV5-1 with TRBJ1-1; D ambiguous. The V end lost 0 bases, the J end lost 4 bases, and 16 bases lay between the germline ends. Germline CDR1 SGHRS, CDR2 YFSETQ. The length of the CDR3 is 16 residues. The CDR3 here is CASSLGSPLGSTEAFF. The CDR3 coding sequence is TGCGCCAGCAGCTTGGGCAGCCCGCTCGGGAGCACTGAAGCTTTCTTT.

The chain joins TRBV28 to TRBJ2-5, with TRBD2 matching 8 bases. With 3 bases clipped from V and 1 base from J, the junction kept 10 bases outside the gene matches. In germline, CDR1 is MDHEN, CDR2 SYDVKM. This CDR3 has 17 amino acids. CDR3 DNA: TGTGCCAGCAGTTTGGGGACCGGGAGGGACTCCCAAGAGACCCAGTACTTC. Its translation: CASSLGTGRDSQETQYF.

The chain uses TRBV27 and TRBJ2-3; maybe TRBD2 (6 bases). The germline V and J ends were trimmed by 4 bases and 1 base, with 18 bases remaining between them. The germline V gene encodes CDR1 MNHEY and CDR2 SMNVEV (reference sequence). The CDR3 extends over 17 amino acids. CDR3 amino acids: CASSSVWKWGGTDTQYF. The CDR3 DNA is TGTGCCAGCAGTTCCGTTTGGAAGTGGGGGGGCACAGATACGCAGTATTTT.

The chain has TRBV19 and TRBJ2-1, with 8 bases fitting TRBD2. V trimming: 6 bases; J trimming: 2 bases; junction bases outside the gene matches: 15. The germline CDR1 and CDR2 sequences are LNHDA and SQIVND (reference sequence). The length of the CDR3 is 18 residues. The DNA of the CDR3 is TGTGCCAGTAGGAAGGGCGGGAGGTCCCTTTGGACCTACAATGAGCAGTTCTTC. Translation gives CASRKGGRSLWTYNEQFF.

V is TRBV27 and J is TRBJ2-7; 10 nucleotides align to TRBD2. CDR3 length: 14 amino acids. After removal of 8 bases from V and 4 bases from J, the junction contained 8 bases not matched to a gene. Per germline, CDR1 MNHEY and CDR2 SMNVEV (reference sequence). CDR3 amino acids: CASQMASGSYEQYF. CDR3 DNA sequence: TGTGCCAGCCAAATGGCTAGCGGGAGTTACGAGCAGTACTTC.

This chain connects TRBV7-9 to TRBJ2-1, with 7 bases that match TRBD1. CDR3 size: 12 residues. Looked up from germline, CDR1 is SEHNR and CDR2 is FQNEAQ (reference sequence). The ends lost 5 bases at V and 9 bases at J; junction bases unmatched: 4. The CDR3 loop is CASSPTGVEQFF. CDR3 nucleotides: TGTGCCAGCAGCCCTACAGGGGTTGAGCAGTTCTTC.

V is TRBV7-9 and J is TRBJ2-3; D unclear. CDR1 and CDR2 from the germline V gene are SEHNR and FQNEAQ (reference sequence). V was clipped by 5 bases and J by 1 base, with 10 bases between them. The CDR3 has 14 residues. The CDR3 DNA follows: TGTGCCAGCAGCCCCAACTTCCGCACAGATACGCAGTATTTT. Translating gives CASSPNFRTDTQYF.